Below, one TCR beta chain is given with its context. The antigen it binds to is not known. No qualities accompany the bases; no much larger clone lies one base away. Each donor gave one peripheral blood draw, averaging roughly 0.11 L, which was collected into heparinised tubes. Naive, central memory, regulatory and stem cell-like memory CD4+ T cells were sorted on a BD FACSAria II using a panel including CD45RO, CCR7, CD25, CD127, CD95 and CD27. Purity was above 98% for every sorted population. Right away, PBMCs were isolated by Lymphoprep density gradient centrifugation and were stained directly, with no culture step. To minimize batch effects, samples were stained and sorted in pairs, one healthy donor with one patient per experiment. This record belongs to a study of beta chain features in type 1 diabetes listed by TCRdb under 2018. In the study overall: Patients and healthy donors did not differ in mean age, gender distribution, total cell number or subset yield. Across all samples, roughly 110,000,000 sorted cells were examined, and cell number per subset correlated strongly with RNA yield. In the study, TCRB repertoires of sorted circulating CD4+ T cell subsets from recently diagnosed type 1 diabetes patients were compared with those of matched healthy donors. Regulatory and stem cell-like memory subsets were isolated from only 8 patients and roughly 8 healthy donors, whereas naive and central memory subsets came from all 30 or so donors. The research as a whole found: Because cDNA was sequenced instead of genomic DNA, activated cells with high expression could be over-represented, although the groups did not differ in activation or CD3 levels. Naive, central memory and regulatory TCRB repertoires appeared more similar among patients than among healthy donors. A moderate but significant shortening of TCRB CDR3 length was observed in type 1 diabetes patients in all four CD4+ subsets. PCR might favor shorter templates, but patient and control samples were amplified and corrected together, so any skew would affect both groups equally. At VDJ recombination sites, patients with type 1 diabetes made fewer insertions and deleted more nucleotides, a pattern implying thymic rearrangement abnormalities. Because the HLA sub-analyses included only small numbers of individuals, any influence of HLA type on TCRB rearrangement was left unresolved.

From a lookup of the germline V gene, CDR1 and CDR2 are SGHDT and YYEEEE. There are 11 amino acids in the CDR3, from cysteine to phenylalanine inclusive. Only CDR3 DNA is held: 33 bases, read in frame from base 1. Trimming at the junction amounts to 1 base on V and 9 bases on J, and the germline ends lie 5 bases apart. All of the isolated RNA was reverse transcribed with the High Capacity cDNA Reverse Transcription Kit, so expressed TCRB transcripts were sequenced. Deep immunoSEQ sequencing was applied to naive, central memory and regulatory T cell samples, giving an average of roughly 3.5 million total reads per sample. After sorted cells were lysed in RLT buffer, RNA was extracted with DNase-treated RNeasy Micro or Mini kits, with the choice depending on cell number. To prevent cross-contamination, every cell subset was processed on its own, while patient and healthy donor samples were processed together. The immunoSEQ multiplex PCR was used to amplify TCRB sequences from cDNA, yielding 87-bp fragments that span the CDR3 region. Amplicons were sequenced on the Illumina HiSeq platform. From the authors' description of their analysis: Synthetic template baselines were used to correct PCR bias computationally, reads within Hamming distance 2 were collapsed, and singletons that could not be merged were discarded. By aligning reads against IMGT, V, D and J genes, CDR3 length, and insertions or deletions at six rearrangement sites were assigned. Within each subset, clonotype counts were normalized to sorted cell number, after which true diversity and Gini coefficients were computed with the tcR R package. The overlap coefficient, calculated on TCRB nucleotide sequences, was used to quantify repertoire sharing. As a proxy for the pre-selection repertoire, out-of-frame TCRB sequences from naive cells were analyzed. TCRdb carries this immuneACCESS record with in-frame sequences only. Its versions omit some clonotypes, under half of them owing to an unresolved V gene in the studies checked, with the rest unexplained. V and J calls and clone size are given by that table; D and trimming were obtained from the DNA. A total of around 650,000 clones appear in this sample, roughly 12% of them only once. The top ten constitute over 0.1% of the sample.

This TCR derives from a young man with type 1 diabetes. This receptor chain uses TRBV5-6 and TRBJ2-1; the D segment cannot be called with confidence. The sample consisted of naive CD4+ T cells from blood. The cell subset or site label on this specimen signifies: true naive CD4+ T cells. At the DNA level, the sequence is TGTGCCAGCAGCTTGAGAGTTGAGCAGTTCTTC. It translates as CASSLRVEQFF.